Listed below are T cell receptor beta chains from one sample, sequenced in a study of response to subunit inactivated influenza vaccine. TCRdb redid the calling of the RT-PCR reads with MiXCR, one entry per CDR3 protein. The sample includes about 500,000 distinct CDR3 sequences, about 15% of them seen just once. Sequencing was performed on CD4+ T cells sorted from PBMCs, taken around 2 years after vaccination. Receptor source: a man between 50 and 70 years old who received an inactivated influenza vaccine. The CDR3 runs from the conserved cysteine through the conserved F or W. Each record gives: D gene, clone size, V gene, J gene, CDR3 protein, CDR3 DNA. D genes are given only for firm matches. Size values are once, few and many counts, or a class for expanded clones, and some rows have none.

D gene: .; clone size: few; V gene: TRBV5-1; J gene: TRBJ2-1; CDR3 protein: CASSLRASVLYNEQFF; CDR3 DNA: TGCGCCAGCAGCTTGAGGGCTTCAGTCCTTTACAATGAGCAGTTCTTC
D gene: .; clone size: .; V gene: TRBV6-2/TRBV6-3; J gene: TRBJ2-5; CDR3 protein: CASSYTHFGTPSETQYF; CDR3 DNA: TGTGCCAGCAGTTACACCCACTTCGGGACCCCTAGTGAGACCCAGTACTTC
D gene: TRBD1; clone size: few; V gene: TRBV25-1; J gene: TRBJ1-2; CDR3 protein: CASSEGTAYGYTF; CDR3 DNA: TGTGCCAGCAGTGAGGGGACAGCCTATGGCTACACCTTC
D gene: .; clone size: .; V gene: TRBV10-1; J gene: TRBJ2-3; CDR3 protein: CASGEETGYTDTQYF; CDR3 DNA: TGCGCCAGCGGGGAGGAGACAGGGTACACAGATACGCAGTATTTT
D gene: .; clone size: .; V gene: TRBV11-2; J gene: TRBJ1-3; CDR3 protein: CASSARQASGNTIYF; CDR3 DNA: TGTGCCAGCAGCGCCCGACAGGCCTCTGGAAACACCATATATTTT
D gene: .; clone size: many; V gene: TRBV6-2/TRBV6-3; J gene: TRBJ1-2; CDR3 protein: CASSLDGSYGYTF; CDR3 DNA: TGTGCCAGCAGCCTGGACGGAAGCTATGGCTACACCTTC
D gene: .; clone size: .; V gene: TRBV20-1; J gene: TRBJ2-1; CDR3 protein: CSARDRRITTSYNEQFF; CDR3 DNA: TGCAGTGCTAGAGATAGGAGGATCACCACCTCCTACAATGAGCAGTTCTTC
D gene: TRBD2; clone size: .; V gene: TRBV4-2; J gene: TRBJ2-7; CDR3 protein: CASSQDWLAGDYEQYF; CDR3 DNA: TGTGCCAGCAGCCAAGATTGGCTAGCGGGAGACTACGAGCAGTACTTC
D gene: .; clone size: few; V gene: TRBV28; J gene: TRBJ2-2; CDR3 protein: CASRPSGDANTGELFF; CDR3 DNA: TGTGCCAGCAGGCCGAGTGGGGACGCAAACACCGGGGAGCTGTTTTTT
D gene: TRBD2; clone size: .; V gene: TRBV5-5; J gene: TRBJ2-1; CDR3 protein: CASSLLAGGYREQFF; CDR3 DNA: TGTGCCAGCAGCTTGCTAGCGGGAGGGTATCGAGAGCAGTTCTTC
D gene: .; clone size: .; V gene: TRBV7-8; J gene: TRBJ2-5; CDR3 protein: CASSKRVGWAGDETQYF; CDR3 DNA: TGTGCCAGCAGCAAGCGGGTTGGCTGGGCCGGCGACGAGACCCAGTACTTC
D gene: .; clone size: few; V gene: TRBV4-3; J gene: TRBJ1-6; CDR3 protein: CASSQDARNSPLHF; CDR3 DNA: TGCGCCAGCAGCCAAGATGCGAGAAATTCACCCCTCCACTTT
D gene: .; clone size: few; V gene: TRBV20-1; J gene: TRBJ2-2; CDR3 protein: CSAREGAPNTGELFF; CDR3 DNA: TGCAGTGCTAGAGAGGGGGCTCCGAACACCGGGGAGCTGTTTTTT
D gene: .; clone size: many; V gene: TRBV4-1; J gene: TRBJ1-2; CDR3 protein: CASSRSGEIGGYTF; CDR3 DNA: TGCGCCAGCAGCCGAAGCGGTGAAATCGGTGGCTACACCTTC
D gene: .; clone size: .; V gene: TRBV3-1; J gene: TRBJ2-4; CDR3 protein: CASSRGLDIQYF; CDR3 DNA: TGTGCCAGCAGCCGGGGCTTGGACATTCAGTACTTC
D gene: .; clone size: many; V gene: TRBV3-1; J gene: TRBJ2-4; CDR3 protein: CASSQWGGNIQYF; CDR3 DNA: TGTGCCAGCAGCCAGTGGGGCGGAAACATTCAGTACTTC
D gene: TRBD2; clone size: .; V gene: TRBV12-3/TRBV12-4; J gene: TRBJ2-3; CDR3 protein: CATSVAGATQYF; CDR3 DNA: TGTGCCACCAGTGTAGCGGGGGCAACGCAGTATTTT
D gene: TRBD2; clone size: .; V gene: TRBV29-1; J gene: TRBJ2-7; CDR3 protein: CSVATSGAYEQYF; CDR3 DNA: TGCAGCGTTGCCACTAGCGGGGCCTACGAGCAGTACTTC
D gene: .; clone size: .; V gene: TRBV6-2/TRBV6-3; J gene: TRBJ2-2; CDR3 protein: CASSDYTGELFF; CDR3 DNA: TGTGCCAGCAGTGATTACACCGGGGAGCTGTTTTTT
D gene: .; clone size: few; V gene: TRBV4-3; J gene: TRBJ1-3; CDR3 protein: CASSQEPRVAGNTIYF; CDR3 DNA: TGCGCCAGCAGCCAAGAACCCAGGGTCGCTGGAAACACCATATATTTT
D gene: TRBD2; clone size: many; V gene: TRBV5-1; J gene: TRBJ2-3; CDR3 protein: CASNWGGEDTQYF; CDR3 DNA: TGCGCCAGCAACTGGGGGGGGGAAGATACGCAGTATTTT
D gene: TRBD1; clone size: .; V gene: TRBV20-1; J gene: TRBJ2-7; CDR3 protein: CSARAGQGAGEQYF; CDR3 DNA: TGCAGTGCTAGGGCGGGACAGGGGGCTGGCGAGCAGTACTTC
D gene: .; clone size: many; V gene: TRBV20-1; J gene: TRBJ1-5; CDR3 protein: CSARPAGLLSNQPQHF; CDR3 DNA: TGCAGTGCTAGGCCGGCAGGGCTGTTGAGCAATCAGCCCCAGCATTTT